This T cell receptor (beta chain) was captured by sequencing in a study of blood T cell repertoires in COVID-19 (dated by TCRdb to the early 2020s). Looking at the study overall: Collaborator samples came from the United States, Italy and Spain and covered acute and convalescent phases of COVID-19. The prospective study material was composed of cDNA or gDNA derived from T cells, B-cell-depleted T cells, or PBMCs. Deeply sampled blood TCRbeta repertoires from subjects exposed to, actively infected with, or recovered from COVID-19 were included in the dataset. The repertoires were made available in a free public database intended to serve as a resource for research on the immune response to SARS-CoV-2. The samples were drawn from the first 160 participants of the ongoing ImmuneRACE study and from 1,200 or so subjects provided by 6 global collaborators. Nearly every sample came with metadata listing a de-identified subject ID, COVID-19 status, age in years and sex. HLA class I and class II types, where available, came from metadata supplied by the sample provider rather than from assay-based typing. The paper's findings and limits, for the study overall: The amount of clinical and demographic metadata varied by source and participant and was provided uncurated.

From the cysteine through the phenylalanine, the CDR3 covers 14 amino acids. Just the 42-base CDR3 DNA is kept, in frame starting at base 1. The CDR1 and CDR2 encoded by the germline V gene are MNHEY and SVGAGI. A distance of 14 bases separates the germline ends of V and J, which lose 5 bases and 4 bases respectively. The immunoSEQ Assay, a bias-controlled multiplex PCR, was used to amplify TCRbeta CDR3 regions from genomic DNA. The original pipeline was this. The number of nucleated cells in each sample was estimated from the amplification of reference gene primers within the assay. Sequence reads were collapsed and filtered to measure the absolute abundance of every unique TCRbeta CDR3 rearrangement. Productive Simpson clonality was computed per sample as the square root of Simpson's diversity index over productive rearrangements. TCRdb took this table from immuneACCESS and kept in-frame rearrangements with V and J called. Such tables lack part of the clones; where checked against another copy, unresolved V genes explain under half of the gap, and the rest is unexplained. D and trimming come from the DNA, and the V and J calls and clone size come from that table. Recorded for this sample are some 190,000 clones; 85% of them occurred a single time. Of the sample, just under 8.5% falls within the top ten clones.

The collaborating institutions used their own protocols to collect whole blood in K2EDTA tubes. For TCRbeta analysis, collaborators shipped samples in one of three forms: frozen whole blood, isolated PBMCs, or DNA extracted from either of those sample types. As to this clone: The antigen it binds to is not known. Base qualities are not provided; no much larger clone lies one nucleotide away.

Rearrangement joined TRBV6-5 to TRBJ1-1; the D gene assignment is ambiguous. The source of this sequence is a woman aged 60-70 years with acute or convalescent COVID-19. Source material: peripheral blood. The sequenced DNA: TGTGCCAGCAGTATCGCGCAATCAGGCACTGAAGCTTTCTTT. This codes for CASSIAQSGTEAFF.